A single sample is the source of the 9 T cell receptor beta chains below, sequenced in a study of cytotoxic CD8 clonotypes in ibrutinib-treated CLL. Clones were sequenced by immunoSEQ multiplex PCR, and TCRdb holds only the in-frame ones, with some missing. The sample lists more than 85,000 clones, over 60% occurring once. Source: PBMCs, taken after 24 months of ibrutinib treatment. These receptors came from a human donor with chronic lymphocytic leukemia.

The chain is built from TRBV10-1 and TRBJ2-7; 10 bases match TRBD1. This CDR3 contains 14 residues. The V gene's germline CDR1 is WNHNN and CDR2 SYGVQD (reference sequence). The trim removed 3 bases at V and 6 bases at J, leaving 5 bases unmatched. The DNA of the CDR3 is TGCGCCAGCAGTGACCGGGACAGGGGTGGCGAGCAGTACTTC. It encodes CASSDRDRGGEQYF.

The chain is built from TRBV19 and TRBJ2-2; TRBD2 matches at 7 bases. This CDR3 region has 17 residues. CDR1 and CDR2 (germline): LNHDA, SQIVND (reference sequence). The V and J ends lost 2 bases and 9 bases, in that order; junction bases with no gene match: 15. The CDR3 sequence: CASSIWTGGLLTRELFF. CDR3 DNA sequence: TGTGCCAGTAGTATATGGACGGGGGGACTCCTAACTCGGGAGCTGTTTTTT.

The chain joins TRBV19 to TRBJ2-2; the D gene is possibly TRBD1 (5 bases). The V end was cut by 3 bases, the J end by 3 bases, with 14 bases between. Per germline, CDR1 LNHDA and CDR2 SQIVND (reference sequence). The CDR3 has 16 amino acids. The CDR3 DNA sequence: TGTGCCAGTAGTATTGAGGCAGGGCCCTACACCGGGGAGCTGTTTTTT. Amino acids: CASSIEAGPYTGELFF.

J is TRBJ1-6 and V is TRBV5-4; 7 bases align to TRBD1. Looked up from germline, CDR1 is SGHNT and CDR2 is YYREEE (reference sequence). The ends lost 3 bases at V and 4 bases at J; junction bases unmatched: 7. There are 16 residues in the CDR3. This CDR3 reads CASSSGTVTYNSPLHF. The DNA of the CDR3 is TGTGCCAGCAGCTCCGGGACAGTTACTTATAATTCACCCCTCCACTTT.

This clone was seen only once. The chain couples TRBV27 to TRBJ2-7; 10 nucleotides line up with TRBD1. V was clipped by 8 bases and J by 0 bases; unmatched bases: 4. The CDR3 is made up of 14 amino acids. Germline V gene lookup returns CDR1 MNHEY and CDR2 SMNVEV (reference sequence). The CDR3 spells CASCRDRGSYEQYF. CDR3 sequence (DNA): TGTGCCAGCTGCCGGGACAGGGGCTCCTACGAGCAGTACTTC.

The rearrangement joins TRBV7-9 to TRBJ2-3, with 8 bases identical to TRBD1. Germline CDR1 reads SEHNR; CDR2 reads FQNEAQ (reference sequence). This CDR3 has 14 amino acids. V was pared by 8 bases and J by 2 bases, with 6 bases of the junction left unmatched. The CDR3 DNA follows: TGTGCCAGCTCCCAGGGGGCATCCACAGATACGCAGTATTTT. This sequence encodes CASSQGASTDTQYF.

The V gene is TRBV5-8, the J gene TRBJ1-1, with D possibly being TRBD1 (5 bases). The V end was cut by 0 bases, the J end by 7 bases, with 10 bases between. This CDR3 is 13 amino acids long. Looked up from germline, CDR1 is SGHTS and CDR2 is YDEGEE. Here the CDR3 DNA reads TGTGCCAGCAGCTTGGGGGCGGGGGATGAAGCTTTCTTT. This encodes CASSLGAGDEAFF.

V and J are TRBV14 and TRBJ1-2; the D gene is possibly TRBD1 (5 bases). The CDR3 has 13 amino acids. The V and J ends lost 4 bases and 7 bases respectively, with 13 bases between them. CDR1 is SGHDN, CDR2 FVKESK, per germline. Written as DNA, the CDR3 is TGTGCCAGCAGCCCCAGGGTGGGTAGTGGCTACACCTTC. This codes for CASSPRVGSGYTF.

This clone appeared a few times. The J gene is TRBJ2-2, the V gene TRBV19, with 11 bases that match TRBD1. Germline V gene data show CDR1 as LNHDA and CDR2 as SQIVND (reference sequence). V shed 9 bases, J shed 3 bases, and the junction held 3 bases outside the gene matches. The CDR3 loop spans 14 amino acids. Here the CDR3 reads CASLDRGHTGELFF. The CDR3 nucleotides are TGTGCCAGCCTGGACAGGGGGCACACCGGGGAGCTGTTTTTT.